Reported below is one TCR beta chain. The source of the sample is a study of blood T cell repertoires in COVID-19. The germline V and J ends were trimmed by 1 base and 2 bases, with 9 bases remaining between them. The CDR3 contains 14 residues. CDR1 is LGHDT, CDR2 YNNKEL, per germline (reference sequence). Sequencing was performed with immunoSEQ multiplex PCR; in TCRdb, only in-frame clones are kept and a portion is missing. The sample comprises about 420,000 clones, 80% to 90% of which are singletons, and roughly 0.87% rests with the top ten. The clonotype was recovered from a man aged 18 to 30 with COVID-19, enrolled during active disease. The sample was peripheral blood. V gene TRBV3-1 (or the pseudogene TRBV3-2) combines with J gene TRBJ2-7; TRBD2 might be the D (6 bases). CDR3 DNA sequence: TGTGCCAGCAGCCAAGGCGGGGAAACCTACGAGCAGTACTTC. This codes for CASSQGGETYEQYF.